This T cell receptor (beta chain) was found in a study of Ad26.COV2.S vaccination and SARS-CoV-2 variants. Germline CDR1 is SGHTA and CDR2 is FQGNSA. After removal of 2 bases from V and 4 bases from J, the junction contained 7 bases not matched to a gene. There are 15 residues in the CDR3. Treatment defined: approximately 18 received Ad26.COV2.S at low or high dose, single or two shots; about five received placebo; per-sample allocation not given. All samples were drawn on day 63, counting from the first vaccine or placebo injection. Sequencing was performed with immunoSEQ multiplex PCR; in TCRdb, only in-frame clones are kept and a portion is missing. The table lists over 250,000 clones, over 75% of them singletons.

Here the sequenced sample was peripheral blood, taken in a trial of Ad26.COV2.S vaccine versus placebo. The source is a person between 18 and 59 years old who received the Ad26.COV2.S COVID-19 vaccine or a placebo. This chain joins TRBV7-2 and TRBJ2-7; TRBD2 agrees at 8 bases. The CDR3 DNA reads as TGTGCCAGCAGCTTATCCCAGCGGGAGAGTTACGAGCAGTACTTC. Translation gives CASSLSQRESYEQYF.